The rows below give T cell receptor beta chains drawn from one sample of a study of CD8 T cells in Susac syndrome. TCRdb independently ran MiXCR on the immunoSEQ multiplex PCR reads; one entry per CDR3 protein. This sample carries roughly 140,000 distinct CDR3 sequences, approximately 96% of them seen once, and the ten largest clones take around 0.08%. The specimen sequenced was CD4+ T cells from PBMCs. The receptor set was obtained from a human donor with Susac syndrome. Both conserved end residues are part of each CDR3. A D gene is named only where the DNA matches it firmly.

j_call,v_call,d_call,cdr3_aa
TRBJ1-5,TRBV29-1,.,CSVSYSIGNQPQHF
TRBJ2-3,TRBV28,.,CASSQPPWGPLPDTQYF
TRBJ2-3,TRBV25-1,.,CASSVGSTDTQYF
TRBJ1-2,TRBV25-1,.,CASTGGRGYTF
TRBJ2-3,TRBV18,.,CASSPQTTGADTQYF
TRBJ2-1,TRBV14,.,CASSQVGYQQFF
TRBJ2-3,TRBV25-1,TRBD1,CASSLDRVEDTQYF
TRBJ2-1,TRBV7-6,.,CASSLSHGNGFSYNEQFF
TRBJ2-3,TRBV29-1,TRBD1,CSGGTGGSADTQYF
TRBJ1-3,TRBV12-3/TRBV12-4,.,CASSSQEQGDLNTIYF
TRBJ2-1,TRBV9,.,CASSFQGVWAGGSYNEQFF
TRBJ2-5,TRBV29-1,.,CSVVATPTQYF
TRBJ2-1,TRBV5-1,TRBD2,CASSLMTSGRYNEQFF
TRBJ2-3,TRBV7-6,.,CASSLPGVGWTDTQYF
TRBJ2-7,TRBV12-3/TRBV12-4,.,CASSLGGVEQYF
TRBJ2-6,TRBV20-1,.,CSARGRISGANVLTF
TRBJ2-2,TRBV19,.,CASRQTGNTGELFF
TRBJ1-1,TRBV29-1,.,CSASGKLNTEAFF
TRBJ2-1,TRBV4-2,.,CASSQDYGLGELSYNEQFF
TRBJ2-6,TRBV29-1,.,CSVQVGANVLTF
TRBJ1-1,TRBV2,.,CASRTSARASEAFF
TRBJ2-7,TRBV5-1,.,CASRPGQRSYEQYF
TRBJ1-5,TRBV9,TRBD1,CASSTGGFGLQPQHF
TRBJ2-3,TRBV12-5,.,CASGSGLNTDTQYF
TRBJ1-4,TRBV14,.,CASSPLDSVWGEKLFF
TRBJ2-1,TRBV7-2,.,CASSPSRGSYNEQFF
TRBJ1-4,TRBV28,.,CASSFWGSTNEKLFF
TRBJ2-6,TRBV9,.,CASSPPGRSGANVLTF
TRBJ2-1,TRBV7-2,.,CASSLASDGEQFF
TRBJ2-7,TRBV4-1,.,CASSQDMVGDEQYF
TRBJ2-1,TRBV5-4,.,CASSSLGGGQFF
TRBJ2-7,TRBV7-2,TRBD2,CASSLGGTSGINEQYF
TRBJ2-1,TRBV20-1,.,CSAQTQPGNEQFF
TRBJ2-5,TRBV6-4,TRBD2,CASSELAGGLETQYF
TRBJ2-3,TRBV29-1,TRBD2,CSVEAGGYTDTQYF
TRBJ1-3,TRBV12-3/TRBV12-4,.,CASSLAQGSGNTIYF
TRBJ2-1,TRBV14,.,CASSQARWEQFF
TRBJ2-1,TRBV12-3/TRBV12-4,TRBD2,CASSSGGATNEQFF
TRBJ1-2,TRBV12-3/TRBV12-4,.,CASSLSYGYTF
TRBJ2-5,TRBV29-1,TRBD2,CSVEDRRGSGNRETQYF
TRBJ2-5,TRBV9,.,CASSVDEFQETQYF
TRBJ2-2,TRBV12-3/TRBV12-4,.,CASTSGANTGELFF
TRBJ2-7,TRBV4-2,.,CASSQDLGRGQYF
TRBJ1-1,TRBV19,TRBD1,CASGDRDTEAFF